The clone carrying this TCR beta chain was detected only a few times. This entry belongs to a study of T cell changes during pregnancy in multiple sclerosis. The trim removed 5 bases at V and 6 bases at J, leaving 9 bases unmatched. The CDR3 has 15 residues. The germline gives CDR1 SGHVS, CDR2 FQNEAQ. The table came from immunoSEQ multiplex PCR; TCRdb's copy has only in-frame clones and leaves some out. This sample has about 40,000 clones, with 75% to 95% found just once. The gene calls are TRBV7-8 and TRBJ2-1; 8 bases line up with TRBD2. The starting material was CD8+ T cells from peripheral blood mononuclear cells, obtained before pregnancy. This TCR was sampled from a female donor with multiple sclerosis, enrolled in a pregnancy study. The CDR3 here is CASSDREGLVNEQFF. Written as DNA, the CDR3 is TGTGCCAGCAGCGACCGGGAGGGCCTAGTCAATGAGCAGTTCTTC.